The T cell receptor (beta chain) under discussion was sequenced for a study of blood T cell repertoires in COVID-19. Study background: Nucleic acid was either cDNA or gDNA, and it came from T cells, B-cell-depleted T cells, or PBMCs.

The length of the CDR3 is 10 residues. Trimming took 8 bases from V and 6 from J, leaving 7 bases between them. Germline lookup yields CDR1 SNHLY and CDR2 FYNNEI. In the original analysis: It was from reference gene primer amplification that nucleated cell counts were estimated. TCRdb's copy holds only in-frame clones and misses some; the assay was immunoSEQ multiplex PCR. The V and J calls and clone size are taken from that table; D and trimming were inferred from the DNA. Here the sample spans roughly 190,000 clones, approximately 90% being singletons. Input material: peripheral blood. V usage is TRBV2 and J usage is TRBJ2-5; D not certain. The receptor was isolated from a man aged 55 to 69 with active or convalescent COVID-19. The CDR3 is CASAAKTQYF. CDR3 DNA sequence: TGTGCCAGCGCGGCAAAGACCCAGTACTTC.